One and the same sample provided the 10 T cell receptor beta chains below, sequenced in a study of cytomegalovirus exposure and HLA in healthy donors. Use of 60 Vbeta and 13 Jbeta primers characterized the PCR. Libraries were prepared by immunoSEQ multiplex PCR; TCRdb keeps only in-frame clonotypes and omits some of them. Among some 100,000 clones, approximately 74% were seen once, and the ten largest hold roughly 3.2%. Material: PBMCs. These receptors came from a female donor in good health and CMV-seropositive.

The chain links TRBV25-1 to TRBJ2-7; TRBD1 agrees at 10 bases. V was pared by 6 bases and J by 6 bases, with 11 bases of the junction left unmatched. Per germline, CDR1 MGHDK and CDR2 SYGVNS. The CDR3 is made up of 15 amino acids. The CDR3 DNA is TGTGCCAGCAGGCAGACGGGACAGGGGTTGATCGAGCAGTACTTC. It codes for CASRQTGQGLIEQYF.

The rearrangement links TRBV5-4 to TRBJ2-3, with 8 bases fitting TRBD1. With V trimmed by 4 bases and J by 7 bases, 5 bases remained unmatched. Germline V gives CDR1 SGHNT, CDR2 YYREEE (reference sequence). The CDR3 runs 13 residues. The CDR3 nucleotides are TGTGCCAGCAGCAGGACAGGGTCATATACGCAGTATTTT. The encoded protein is CASSRTGSYTQYF.

A single count supports this clone. The V gene is TRBV30, the J gene TRBJ1-3, with TRBD1 as a possible D gene (6 bases). CDR3 length equals 12 residues. Trimming shortened V by 4 bases and J by 7 bases, and 11 bases separated the two germline ends. In germline, CDR1 is GTSNPN, CDR2 SVGIG (reference sequence). The DNA for the CDR3 is TGTGCCTGGAACCTAGGGGGTAACACCATATATTTT. This gives the protein CAWNLGGNTIYF. Variable domain in full (rest from reference TRBV30 and TRBJ1-3): SQTIHQWPATLVQPVGSPLSLECTVEGTSNPNLYWYRQAAGRGLQLLFYSVGIGQISSEVPQNLSASRPQDRQFILSSKKLLLSDSGFYLCAWNLGGNTIYFGEGSWLTVV.

This clone was recorded once. The V call is TRBV6-5, the J call TRBJ2-2, with 8 bases aligning to TRBD1. The CDR3 contains 15 residues. V lost 4 bases and J lost 5; bases outside the gene matches: 6. CDR1 is MNHEY and CDR2 is SVGAGI in the germline V gene. The CDR3 loop reads CASSSRTGLTGELFF. In DNA, the CDR3 is TGTGCCAGCAGTTCCCGGACAGGGTTAACCGGGGAGCTGTTTTTT.

A few counts support this clone. The chain combines TRBV28 with TRBJ1-4; perhaps TRBD1 as D (5 bases). The CDR3 consists of 14 residues. The germline CDR1 and CDR2 sequences are MDHEN and SYDVKM. V was trimmed by 5 bases and J by 10 bases, leaving 17 bases between them. The CDR3 sequence: CASSETEGRGKLFF. CDR3 coding DNA: TGTGCCAGCAGTGAGACGGAGGGGAGGGGAAAACTGTTTTTT.

The V and J genes are TRBV11-2 and TRBJ2-2, with 7 bases fitting TRBD1. V lost 5 bases, J lost 8 bases, and 11 bases stayed unmatched. The germline CDR1 and CDR2 sequences are SGHAT and FQNNGV. This CDR3 contains 15 residues. CDR3 bases: TGTGCCAGCAGCCTTGGACAGGTGAAATCAGGGGAGCTGTTTTTT. This sequence encodes CASSLGQVKSGELFF.

This clone showed up just a few times. This chain joins TRBV28 and TRBJ2-7; possible D gene TRBD1, 6 bases. V was shortened by 3 bases and J by 5 bases, with 26 bases between the two germline ends. Germline loops: CDR1 MDHEN, CDR2 SYDVKM. The CDR3 runs to 18 residues. The CDR3 bases are TGTGCCAGCAGTTTCATTCTAGTCGTGGACAGCCGACGGGACGAGCAGTACTTC. Amino acid sequence: CASSFILVVDSRRDEQYF.

The gene calls are TRBV7-2 and TRBJ2-1; 9 nucleotides match TRBD1. This CDR3 region has 15 residues. Germline V gene lookup returns CDR1 SGHTA and CDR2 FQGNSA. The trim removed 1 base at V and 7 bases at J, leaving 5 bases unmatched. The CDR3, as DNA: TGTGCCAGCAGCTTAGAACGGACAGGGGATAATGAGCAGTTCTTC. This codes for CASSLERTGDNEQFF.

This clone has just one count. The genes are TRBV7-3 and TRBJ1-6, with 8 bases that match TRBD1. CDR1 and CDR2 from the germline V gene are SGHTA and FQGTGA. The CDR3 contains 15 residues. Trimming took 5 bases from V and 10 from J; bases not matched to a gene: 10. The CDR3 DNA sequence: TGTGCCAGCAGCCAGCGGACAGGGACGGGATCACCCCTCCACTTT. It codes for CASSQRTGTGSPLHF.

V and J are TRBV2 and TRBJ1-2, with D hard to call. V was clipped by 5 bases and J by 1 base, with 8 bases between them. CDR3 length: 13 amino acids. Germline V lookup: CDR1 SNHLY, CDR2 FYNNEI. This CDR3 reads CASSTGDNYGYTF. In nucleotides, the CDR3 is TGTGCCAGCAGTACCGGGGATAACTATGGCTACACCTTC. The whole variable domain, remainder taken from reference TRBV2 and TRBJ1-2, is EPEVTQTPSHQVTQMGQEVILRCVPISNHLYFYWYRQILGQKVEFLVSFYNNEISEKSEIFDDQFSVERPDGSNFTLKIRSTKLEDSAMYFCASSTGDNYGYTFGSGTRLTVV.